This entry lists 8 T cell receptor beta chains sequenced from one sample in a study of blood T cell repertoires in COVID-19. Profiling relied on immunoSEQ multiplex PCR, and the TCRdb table lists in-frame clones only, not all of them. The table lists under 130,000 clones, about four fifths of them singletons. Specimen: peripheral blood. The origin of the receptors is a human donor in a cohort sampled during active COVID-19.

This chain joins TRBV11-2 and TRBJ2-2; TRBD1 aligns across 7 bases. The junction had 5 bases not matched to a gene; V was cut back by 4 bases and J by 3 bases. The germline V gene has CDR1 SGHAT and CDR2 FQNNGV. The CDR3 has 15 amino acids. The CDR3 bases are TGTGCCAGCAGCTGGGGAGACAGGGACACCGGGGAGCTGTTTTTT. Protein sequence: CASSWGDRDTGELFF.

The rearrangement uses TRBV27 and TRBJ1-1; D call uncertain. Trimming pared 3 bases from V and 4 bases from J, leaving 12 bases between. The CDR3 has 14 amino acids. Germline loops: CDR1 MNHEY, CDR2 SMNVEV (reference sequence). The CDR3 spells CASSFREVGTEAFF. DNA of the CDR3: TGTGCCAGCAGTTTCCGGGAGGTGGGCACTGAAGCTTTCTTT.

The chain combines TRBV6-1 with TRBJ1-5; possible D gene TRBD1, 5 bases. The V end was cut by 2 bases, the J end by 7 bases, with 12 bases between. There are 14 residues in the CDR3. CDR1 and CDR2 (germline): MNHNS, SASEGT. DNA for the CDR3: TGTGCCAGCAGTGAACGGCAGGGCAGCCAGCCCCAGCATTTT. Its protein is CASSERQGSQPQHF.

The chain employs TRBV5-4 and TRBJ2-7; TRBD2 matches at 8 bases. V lost 3 bases, J lost 6 bases, and 8 bases stayed unmatched. The germline V gene has CDR1 SGHNT and CDR2 YYREEE (reference sequence). The length of the CDR3 is 14 residues. The CDR3 sequence: CASSWSSGGREQYF. CDR3 in DNA: TGTGCCAGCAGCTGGTCCAGCGGGGGCCGCGAGCAGTACTTC.

This sequence joins TRBV18 and TRBJ2-6; perhaps TRBD2 as D (6 bases). The germline V gene encodes CDR1 KGHSH and CDR2 LQKENI. The germline V and J ends were trimmed by 6 bases and 2 bases, with 11 bases remaining between them. The CDR3 has 15 residues. The CDR3 DNA reads as TGTGCCAGCTCCCTGACTAGTGCTGGGGCCAACGTCCTGACTTTC. The encoded protein is CASSLTSAGANVLTF.

The V gene is TRBV6-1, the J gene TRBJ1-1; no definite D call. From germline, CDR1 is MNHNS and CDR2 SASEGT. Between the trimmed V and J ends, which lost 0 bases and 3 bases, there was a span of 14 bases. The CDR3 length is 16 residues. The CDR3 bases are TGTGCCAGCAGTGAAGCGCTTCTCAGAGCGGACACTGAAGCTTTCTTT. Translated: CASSEALLRADTEAFF.

The rearrangement links TRBV2 to TRBJ2-1; 7 bases align to TRBD1. Per germline, CDR1 SNHLY and CDR2 FYNNEI. CDR3 length: 15 residues. J lost 2 bases, V lost 6 bases, and 7 bases had no gene match. CDR3 protein: CASSPGQAPYNEQFF. CDR3 in DNA: TGTGCCAGCAGCCCAGGACAGGCCCCCTACAATGAGCAGTTCTTC. Complete variable domain (other parts from reference TRBV2 and TRBJ2-1): EPEVTQTPSHQVTQMGQEVILRCVPISNHLYFYWYRQILGQKVEFLVSFYNNEISEKSEIFDDQFSVERPDGSNFTLKIRSTKLEDSAMYFCASSPGQAPYNEQFFGPGTRLTVL.

The V call is TRBV5-1, the J call TRBJ2-7, with D tentatively TRBD1 (6 bases). Germline values: CDR1 SGHRS, CDR2 YFSETQ. Trimming shortened V by 0 bases and J by 3 bases, and 13 bases separated the two germline ends. The CDR3 is 15 residues long. The CDR3 reads CASSLESGHRYEQYF. The CDR3 nucleotides read TGCGCCAGCAGCTTGGAATCGGGACACCGCTACGAGCAGTACTTC.